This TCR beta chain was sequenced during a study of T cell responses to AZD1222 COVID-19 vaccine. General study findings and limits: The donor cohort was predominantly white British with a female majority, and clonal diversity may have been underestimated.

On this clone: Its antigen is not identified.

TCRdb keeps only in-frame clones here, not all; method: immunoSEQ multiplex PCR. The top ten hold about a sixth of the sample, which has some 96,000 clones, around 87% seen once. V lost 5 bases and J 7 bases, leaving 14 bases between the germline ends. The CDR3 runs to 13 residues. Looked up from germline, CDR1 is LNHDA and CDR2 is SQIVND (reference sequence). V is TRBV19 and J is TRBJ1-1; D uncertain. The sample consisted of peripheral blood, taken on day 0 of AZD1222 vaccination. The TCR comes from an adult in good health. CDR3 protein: CASSLTPANEAFF. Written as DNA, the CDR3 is TGTGCCAGTAGTTTAACCCCGGCAAATGAAGCTTTCTTT.